This TCR beta chain is from a study of blood T cell repertoires in COVID-19. In the study overall: T cells, B-cell-depleted T cells, or PBMCs supplied cDNA or gDNA.

In the study's own analysis: Estimation of nucleated cell counts relied on the amplification of reference gene primers. Produced via immunoSEQ multiplex PCR; TCRdb's table is partial and in-frame only. That table gives V, J and clone size, and the DNA gave D and trimming. The data show fewer than 350,000 clones, about 85% seen once. The CDR3 sequence is 17 residues long. In germline, CDR1 is SSHAT, CDR2 FNYEAQ (reference sequence). Participant ages covered roughly 18 to 89 years across around 25 US areas. Participants reported their clinical history, and cohort assignment relied on those reports. On this clone: At one boundary the junction diverges from the germline segment, which might be a read error.

Sequences were obtained from PBMCs or T cells enriched from blood (not recorded which). This sequence originates from a woman in her 30s who had been exposed to COVID-19. The V gene is TRBV7-7, the J gene TRBJ1-3; 7 bases map to TRBD1. The CDR3 DNA reads as TGTGCTAGCAGCTTAGGCGAAAGGACAGGTGCAGGAAACACCATATATTTT. It translates to CASSLGERTGAGNTIYF.